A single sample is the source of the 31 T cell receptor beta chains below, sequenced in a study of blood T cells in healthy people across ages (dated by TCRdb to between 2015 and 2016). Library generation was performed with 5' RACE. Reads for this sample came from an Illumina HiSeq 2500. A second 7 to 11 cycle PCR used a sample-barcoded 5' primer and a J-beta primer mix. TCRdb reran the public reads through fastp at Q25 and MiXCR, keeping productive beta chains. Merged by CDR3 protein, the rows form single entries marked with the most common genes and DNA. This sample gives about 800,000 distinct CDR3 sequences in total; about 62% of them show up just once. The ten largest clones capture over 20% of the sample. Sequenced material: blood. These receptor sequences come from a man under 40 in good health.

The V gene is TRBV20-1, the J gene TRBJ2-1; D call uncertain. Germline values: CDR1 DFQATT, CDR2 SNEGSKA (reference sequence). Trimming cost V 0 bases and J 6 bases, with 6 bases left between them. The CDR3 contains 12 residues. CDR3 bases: TGCAGTGCTAGAGAAGATTCCAATGAGCAGTTCTTC. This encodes CSAREDSNEQFF.

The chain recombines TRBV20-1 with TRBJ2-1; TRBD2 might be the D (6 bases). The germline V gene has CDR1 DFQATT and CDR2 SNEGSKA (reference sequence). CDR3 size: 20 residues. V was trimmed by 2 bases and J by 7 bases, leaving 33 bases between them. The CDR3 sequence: CSARPRPSQAGGRGANEQFF. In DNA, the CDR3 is TGCAGTGCTAGACCCAGACCTTCCCAGGCCGGGGGAAGGGGAGCGAATGAGCAGTTCTTC.

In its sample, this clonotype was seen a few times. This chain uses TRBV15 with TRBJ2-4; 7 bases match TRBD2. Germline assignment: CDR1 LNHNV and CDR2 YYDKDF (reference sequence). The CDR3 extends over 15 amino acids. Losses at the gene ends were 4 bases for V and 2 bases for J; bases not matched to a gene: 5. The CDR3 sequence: CATSTPGTTKNIQYF. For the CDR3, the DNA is TGTGCCACCAGCACCCCCGGGACTACCAAAAACATTCAGTACTTC.

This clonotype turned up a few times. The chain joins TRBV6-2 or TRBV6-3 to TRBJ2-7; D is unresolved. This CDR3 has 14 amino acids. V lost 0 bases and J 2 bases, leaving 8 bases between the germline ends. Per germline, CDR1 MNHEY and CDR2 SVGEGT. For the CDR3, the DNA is TGTGCCAGCAGTTACTCGACCTATCCCTACGAGCAGTACTTC. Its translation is CASSYSTYPYEQYF.

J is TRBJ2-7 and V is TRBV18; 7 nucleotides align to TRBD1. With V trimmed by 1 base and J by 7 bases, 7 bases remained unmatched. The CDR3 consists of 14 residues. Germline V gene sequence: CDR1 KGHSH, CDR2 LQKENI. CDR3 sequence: CASSPRSGTEEQYF. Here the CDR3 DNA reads TGTGCCAGCTCACCACGCTCGGGGACAGAGGAGCAGTACTTC. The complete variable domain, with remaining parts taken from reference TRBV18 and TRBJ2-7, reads NAGVMQNPRHLVRRRGQEARLRCSPMKGHSHVYWYRQLPEEGLKFMVYLQKENIIDESGMPKERFSAEFPKEGPSILRIQQVVRGDSAAYFCASSPRSGTEEQYFGPGTRLTVT.

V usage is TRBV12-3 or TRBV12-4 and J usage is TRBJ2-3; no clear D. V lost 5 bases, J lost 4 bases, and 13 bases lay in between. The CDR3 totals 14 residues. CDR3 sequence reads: CASSIPTNPDTQYF. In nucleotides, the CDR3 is TGTGCCAGCAGTATTCCGACAAACCCAGATACGCAGTATTTT.

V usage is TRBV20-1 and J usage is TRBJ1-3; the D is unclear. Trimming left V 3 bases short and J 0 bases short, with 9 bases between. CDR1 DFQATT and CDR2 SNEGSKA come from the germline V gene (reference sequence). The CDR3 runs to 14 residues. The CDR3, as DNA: TGCAGTGCTAGGAGGGATAGCTCTGGAAACACCATATATTTT. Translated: CSARRDSSGNTIYF.

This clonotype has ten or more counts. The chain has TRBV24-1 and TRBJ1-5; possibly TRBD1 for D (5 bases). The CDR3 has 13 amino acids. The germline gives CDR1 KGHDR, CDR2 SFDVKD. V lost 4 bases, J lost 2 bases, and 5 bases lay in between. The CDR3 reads CATSEGGNQPQHF. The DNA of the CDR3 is TGTGCCACCAGTGAAGGGGGCAATCAGCCCCAGCATTTT.

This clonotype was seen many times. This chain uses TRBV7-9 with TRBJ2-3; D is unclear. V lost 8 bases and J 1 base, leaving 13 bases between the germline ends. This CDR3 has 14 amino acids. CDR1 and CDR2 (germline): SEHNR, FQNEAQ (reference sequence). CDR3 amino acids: CASRSLLGTDTQYF. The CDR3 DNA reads TGTGCCAGCCGGAGTCTACTTGGCACAGATACGCAGTATTTT.

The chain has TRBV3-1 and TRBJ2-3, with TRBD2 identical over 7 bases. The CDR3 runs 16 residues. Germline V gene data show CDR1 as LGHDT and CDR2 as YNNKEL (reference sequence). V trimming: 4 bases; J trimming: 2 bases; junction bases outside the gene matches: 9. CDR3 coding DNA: TGTGCCAGCAGCCGGTCGACTAGCCGCTACACAGATACGCAGTATTTT. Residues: CASSRSTSRYTDTQYF.

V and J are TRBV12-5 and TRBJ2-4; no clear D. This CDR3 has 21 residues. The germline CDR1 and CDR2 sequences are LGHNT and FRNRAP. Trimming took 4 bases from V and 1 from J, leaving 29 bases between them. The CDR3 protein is CASGSTLRPKWGWVAKNIQYF. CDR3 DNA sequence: TGTGCTAGTGGTTCGACCCTCAGACCCAAATGGGGATGGGTTGCCAAAAACATTCAGTACTTC.

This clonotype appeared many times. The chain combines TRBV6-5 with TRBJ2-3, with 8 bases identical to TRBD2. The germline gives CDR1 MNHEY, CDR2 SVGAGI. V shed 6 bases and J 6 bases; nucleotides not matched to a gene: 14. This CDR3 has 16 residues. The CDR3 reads CASRRLAINLGDTQYF. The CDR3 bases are TGTGCCAGCAGACGACTAGCGATCAACCTCGGGGATACGCAGTATTTT.

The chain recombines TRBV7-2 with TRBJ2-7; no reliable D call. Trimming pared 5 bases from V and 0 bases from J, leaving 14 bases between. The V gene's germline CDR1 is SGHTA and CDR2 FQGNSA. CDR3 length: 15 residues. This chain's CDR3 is CASSERGPSSYEQYF. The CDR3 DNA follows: TGTGCCAGCAGCGAACGAGGTCCTAGCTCCTACGAGCAGTACTTC.

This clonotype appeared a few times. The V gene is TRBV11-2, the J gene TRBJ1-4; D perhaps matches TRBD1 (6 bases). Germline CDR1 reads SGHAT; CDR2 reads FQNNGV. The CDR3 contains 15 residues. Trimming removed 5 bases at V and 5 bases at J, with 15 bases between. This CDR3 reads CASSRRQAPNEKLFF. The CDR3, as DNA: TGTGCCAGCAGCCGACGACAGGCCCCGAATGAAAAACTGTTTTTT. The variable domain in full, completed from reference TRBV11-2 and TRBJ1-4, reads EAGVAQSPRYKIIEKRQSVAFWCNPISGHATLYWYQQILGQGPKLLIQFQNNGVVDDSQLPKDRFSAERLKGVDSTLKIQPAKLEDSAVYLCASSRRQAPNEKLFFGSGTQLSVL.

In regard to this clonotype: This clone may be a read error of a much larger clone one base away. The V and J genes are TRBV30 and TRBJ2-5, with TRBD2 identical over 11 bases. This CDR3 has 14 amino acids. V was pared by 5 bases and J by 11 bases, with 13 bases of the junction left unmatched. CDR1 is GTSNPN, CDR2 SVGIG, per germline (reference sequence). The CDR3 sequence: CAWHPGLAGNEQYF. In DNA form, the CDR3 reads TGTGCCTGGCACCCCGGACTAGCGGGCAATGAGCAGTACTTC. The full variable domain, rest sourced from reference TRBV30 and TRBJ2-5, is SQTIHQWPATLVQPVGSPLSLECTVEGTSNPNLYWYRQAAGRGLQLLFYSVGIGQISSEVPQNLSASRPQDRQFILSSKKLLLSDSGFYLCAWHPGLAGNEQYFGPGTRLLVL.

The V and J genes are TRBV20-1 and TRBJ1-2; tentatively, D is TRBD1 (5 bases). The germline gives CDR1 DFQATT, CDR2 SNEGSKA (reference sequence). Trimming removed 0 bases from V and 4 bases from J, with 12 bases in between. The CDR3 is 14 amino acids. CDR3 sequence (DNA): TGCAGTGCTAGAGAAAAAGGGGCGATCTATGGCTACACCTTC. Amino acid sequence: CSAREKGAIYGYTF.

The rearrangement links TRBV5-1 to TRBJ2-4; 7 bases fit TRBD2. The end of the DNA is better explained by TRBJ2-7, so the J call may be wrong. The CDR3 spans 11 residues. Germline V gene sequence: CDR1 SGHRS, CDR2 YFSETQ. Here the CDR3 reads CASTAGSEQYF. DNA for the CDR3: TGCGCCAGCACAGCGGGGAGCGAGCAGTACTTC.

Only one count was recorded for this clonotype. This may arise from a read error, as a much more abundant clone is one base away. CDR3 DNA: TGCAGTGCTTTGAACGTACTTTACTCCTACGGGCAGTACTTC. It is translated as CSALNVLYSYGQYF. V is TRBV20-1 and J is TRBJ2-7; D gene unclear. The CDR3 loop spans 14 amino acids. Germline CDR1 and CDR2: DFQATT and SNEGSKA (reference sequence).

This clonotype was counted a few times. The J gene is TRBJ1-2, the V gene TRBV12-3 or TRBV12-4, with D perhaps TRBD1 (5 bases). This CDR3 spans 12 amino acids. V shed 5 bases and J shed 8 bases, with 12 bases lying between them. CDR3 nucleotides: TGTGCCAGCAGTCAGGGAGTAAGCGGCTACACCTTC. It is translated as CASSQGVSGYTF.

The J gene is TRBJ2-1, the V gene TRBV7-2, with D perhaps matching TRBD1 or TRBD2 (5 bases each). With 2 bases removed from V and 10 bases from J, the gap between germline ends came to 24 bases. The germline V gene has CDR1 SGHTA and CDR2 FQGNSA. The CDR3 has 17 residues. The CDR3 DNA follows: TGTGCCAGCAGCTTATCGATGAACGGGGCGTTAAGAGGAGAGCAGTTCTTC. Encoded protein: CASSLSMNGALRGEQFF.

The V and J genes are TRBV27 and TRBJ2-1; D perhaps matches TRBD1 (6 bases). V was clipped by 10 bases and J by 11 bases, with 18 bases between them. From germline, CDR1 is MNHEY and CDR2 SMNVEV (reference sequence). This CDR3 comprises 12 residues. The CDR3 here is CATRQGLSKQFF. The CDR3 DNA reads TGTGCCACCCGTCAGGGGCTCTCCAAGCAGTTCTTC.

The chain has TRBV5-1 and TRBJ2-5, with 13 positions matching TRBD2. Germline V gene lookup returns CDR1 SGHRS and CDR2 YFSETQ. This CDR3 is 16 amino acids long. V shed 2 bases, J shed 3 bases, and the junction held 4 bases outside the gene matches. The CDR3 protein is CASSFSTSGGKETQYF. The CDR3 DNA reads TGCGCCAGCAGCTTCTCGACTAGCGGGGGGAAAGAGACCCAGTACTTC.

CDR3 residues: CASSERGTGWDTQYF. The CDR3 nucleotides read TGTGCCAGCAGTGAGAGGGGGACTGGTTGGGATACGCAGTATTTT. V is TRBV6-4 and J is TRBJ2-3, with D perhaps TRBD1 or TRBD2 (6 bases each). Between the trimmed V and J ends, which lost 3 bases and 6 bases, there was a span of 16 bases. Germline assignment: CDR1 MRHNA and CDR2 SNTAGT. The CDR3 length is 15 residues.

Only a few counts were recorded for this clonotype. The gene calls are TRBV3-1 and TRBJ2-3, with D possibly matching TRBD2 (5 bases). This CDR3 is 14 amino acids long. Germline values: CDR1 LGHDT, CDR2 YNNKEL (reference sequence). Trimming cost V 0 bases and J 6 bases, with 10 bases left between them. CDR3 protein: CASSQDPRGDTQYF. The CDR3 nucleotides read TGTGCCAGCAGCCAAGATCCGAGAGGGGATACGCAGTATTTT.

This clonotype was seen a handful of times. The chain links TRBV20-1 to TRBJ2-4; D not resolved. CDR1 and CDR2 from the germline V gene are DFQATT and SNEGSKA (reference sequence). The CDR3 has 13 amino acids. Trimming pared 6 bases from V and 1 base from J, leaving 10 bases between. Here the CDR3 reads CSAPEGAKNIQYF. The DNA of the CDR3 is TGCAGTGCCCCTGAAGGCGCCAAAAACATTCAGTACTTC.

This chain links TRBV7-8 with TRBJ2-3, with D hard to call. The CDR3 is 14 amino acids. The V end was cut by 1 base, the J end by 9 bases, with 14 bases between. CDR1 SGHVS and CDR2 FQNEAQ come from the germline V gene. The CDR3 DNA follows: TGTGCCAGCAGCTTAGGGGGAACCCCTGAGACGCAGTATTTT. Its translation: CASSLGGTPETQYF.

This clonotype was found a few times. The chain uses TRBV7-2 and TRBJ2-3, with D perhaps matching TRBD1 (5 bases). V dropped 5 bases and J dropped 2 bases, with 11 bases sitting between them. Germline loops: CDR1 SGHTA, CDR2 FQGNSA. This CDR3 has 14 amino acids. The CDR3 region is CASSTQVATDTQYF. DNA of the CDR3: TGTGCCAGCAGCACACAGGTTGCCACAGATACGCAGTATTTT.

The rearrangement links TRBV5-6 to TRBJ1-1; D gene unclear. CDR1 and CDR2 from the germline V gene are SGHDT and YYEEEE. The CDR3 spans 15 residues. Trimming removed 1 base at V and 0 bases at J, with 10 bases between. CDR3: CASSLSPLVNTEAFF. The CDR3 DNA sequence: TGTGCCAGCAGCTTGTCTCCCCTAGTGAACACTGAAGCTTTCTTT.

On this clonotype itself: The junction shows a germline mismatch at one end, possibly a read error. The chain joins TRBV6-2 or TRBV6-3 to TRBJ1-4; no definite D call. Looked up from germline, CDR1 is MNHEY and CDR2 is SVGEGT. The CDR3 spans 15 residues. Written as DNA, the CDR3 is TGTGCCAGCAGTCCCCACCTGGGAAGGGAGTCGAAACGGTTTTTT. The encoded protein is CASSPHLGRESKRFF.

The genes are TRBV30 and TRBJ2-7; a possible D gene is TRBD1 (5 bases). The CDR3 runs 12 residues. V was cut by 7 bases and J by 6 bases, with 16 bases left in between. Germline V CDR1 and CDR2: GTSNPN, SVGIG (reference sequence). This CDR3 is CALGARATEQYF. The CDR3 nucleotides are TGTGCCTTAGGGGCCCGGGCTACCGAGCAGTACTTC.

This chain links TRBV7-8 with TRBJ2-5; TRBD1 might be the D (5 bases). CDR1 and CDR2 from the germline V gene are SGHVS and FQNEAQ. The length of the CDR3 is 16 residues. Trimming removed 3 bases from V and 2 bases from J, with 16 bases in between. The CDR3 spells CASSLSPGPSQETQYF. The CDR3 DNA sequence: TGTGCCAGCAGCTTGTCCCCAGGGCCCTCGCAAGAGACCCAGTACTTC.